The clone carrying this T cell receptor (beta chain) was observed many times. The lymph nodes were axillary draining lymph nodes from breast cancer patients. The CDR3 has 11 amino acids. Germline V gene data show CDR1 as SGHTA and CDR2 as FQGNSA. Between the trimmed V and J ends, which lost 5 bases and 3 bases, there was a span of 5 bases. This sample was taken from a study of breast tumors, draining lymph nodes, adjacent tissues. TCRdb reanalysed the multiplex PCR reads using MiXCR and keeps one entry per CDR3 protein. The table has about 180,000 distinct CDR3 sequences, about 30% seen once. This rearrangement joins TRBV7-2 to TRBJ2-7; D is undetermined. The sequenced sample was axillary lymph node tissue. The receptor's source is a female donor with breast cancer. Some clones in this sample may be carry-over from other donors' samples. The CDR3 loop is CASSESYEQYF. CDR3 nucleotides: TGTGCCAGCAGCGAAAGCTACGAGCAGTACTTC. Supplemented by reference TRBV7-2 and TRBJ2-7, the full variable domain reads GAGVSQSPSNKVTEKGKDVELRCDPISGHTALYWYRQSLGQGLEFLIYFQGNSAPDKSGLPSDRFSAERTGGSVSTLTIQRTQQEDSAVYLCASSESYEQYFGPGTRLTVT.